This T cell receptor (beta chain) was found in a study of prognosis after radiotherapy for stage I lung cancer. Per germline, CDR1 PRHDT and CDR2 FYEKMQ (reference sequence). The CDR3 runs 15 residues. The junction had 11 bases not matched to a gene; V was cut back by 5 bases and J by 5 bases. This clonotype was counted at least ten times. CDR3 of TCR beta was amplified from genomic DNA via a two-round multiplex PCR. Primers were specific to each TRBV and TRBJ gene in first-round PCR. From the multiplex PCR reads, TCRdb called clonotypes with MiXCR, one entry per CDR3 protein. The profile covers more than 11,000 distinct CDR3 sequences, with roughly 29% appearing a single time and about a quarter taken by the ten largest.

This receptor was taken from a donor aged 50 or older with non-small cell lung cancer. Specimen: PBMCs, collected before or after stereotactic body radiation therapy (not recorded which). The rearrangement links TRBV13 to TRBJ2-5, with 7 bases matching TRBD1. CDR3 region: CASSLRTGGDETQYF. The CDR3 nucleotides are TGTGCCAGCAGCCTCCGGACAGGCGGCGACGAGACCCAGTACTTC.